A single sample gave rise to the 19 T cell receptor beta chains below, sequenced in a study of CD8 T cells in ankylosing spondylitis. One entry per CDR3 protein results from TCRdb running MiXCR on the 5' RACE reads. The sample lists approximately 130,000 distinct CDR3 sequences, roughly 11% occurring once. The sequenced sample consisted of blood, either unsorted or a sorted T cell fraction (not recorded which). The receptors were gathered from a female donor with ankylosing spondylitis or in good health (not recorded which).

This chain connects TRBV11-3 to TRBJ1-1; D remains ambiguous. Between the trimmed V and J ends, which lost 2 bases and 0 bases, there was a span of 7 bases. Germline V gives CDR1 SGHNT, CDR2 YENEEA. The CDR3 is 14 amino acids. The CDR3 region has the DNA TGTGCCAGCAGCTTAAAGAACATGAACACTGAAGCTTTCTTT. It is translated as CASSLKNMNTEAFF.

The table lists this clonotype with many counts. The chain carries TRBV11-1 and TRBJ1-1, with D maybe TRBD1 (5 bases). In germline, CDR1 is SGHAT, CDR2 FQDESV (reference sequence). Trimming removed 5 bases from V and 6 bases from J, with 10 bases in between. CDR3 length equals 12 residues. This chain's CDR3 is CASSGTGAEAFF. DNA for the CDR3: TGTGCCAGCAGCGGGACGGGTGCTGAAGCTTTCTTT.

This clonotype showed up just a few times. The chain has TRBV12-3 or TRBV12-4 and TRBJ2-3; no firm D call. Trimming shortened V by 2 bases and J by 7 bases, and 7 bases separated the two germline ends. The CDR3 runs to 12 residues. CDR3 sequence (DNA): TGTGCCAGCAGTTTAAGAACGAATACGCAGTATTTT. Residues: CASSLRTNTQYF.

Ten or more counts support this clonotype. The V gene is TRBV9, the J gene TRBJ2-1, with D possibly matching TRBD1 (5 bases). The CDR3 extends over 15 amino acids. Trimming removed 2 bases from V and 0 bases from J, with 9 bases in between. CDR1 and CDR2 (germline): SGDLS, YYNGEE. The CDR3 DNA reads as TGTGCCAGCAGCGTGGGGCTTCTCTCCTACAATGAGCAGTTCTTC. Protein: CASSVGLLSYNEQFF.

There are many counts of this clonotype. The chain couples TRBV5-1 to TRBJ2-2, with D perhaps matching TRBD2 (6 bases). With 4 bases removed from V and 7 bases from J, the gap between germline ends came to 11 bases. The CDR3 extends over 13 amino acids. Germline values: CDR1 SGHRS, CDR2 YFSETQ. The CDR3 DNA reads TGCGCCAGCAGCCCGTCGGGGGACGGGGAGCTGTTTTTT. Translating gives CASSPSGDGELFF. Looking up the rest from reference TRBV5-1 and TRBJ2-2 gives the full variable domain: KAGVTQTPRYLIKTRGQQVTLSCSPISGHRSVSWYQQTPGQGLQFLFEYFSETQRNKGNFPGRFSGRQFSNSRSEMNVSTLELGDSALYLCASSPSGDGELFFGEGSRLTVL.

There are many counts of this clonotype. V is TRBV7-2 and J is TRBJ2-1; 8 nucleotides agree with TRBD2. The CDR3 is 15 residues long. CDR1 and CDR2 from the germline V gene are SGHTA and FQGNSA. J was trimmed by 7 bases and V by 4 bases; bases with no gene match: 9. The CDR3 nucleotides are TGTGCCAGCAGCTGGTCGGGCGGGGGGCCGAATGAGCAGTTCTTC. It is translated as CASSWSGGGPNEQFF.

This clonotype was seen many times. This chain joins TRBV21-1 and TRBJ2-2. TRBV21-1 is a listed pseudogene. This CDR3 region has 12 residues. Written as DNA, the CDR3 is TGTGCCAGCAGCAAAGAGGGTGGGGAGCTGTTTTTT. Translated: CASSKEGGELFF.

This clonotype was picked up many times. The chain links TRBV14 to TRBJ2-2, with D unclear. The CDR3 totals 14 residues. V was shortened by 2 bases and J by 4 bases, with 8 bases between the two germline ends. Germline CDR1 is SGHDN and CDR2 is FVKESK. CDR3 sequence (DNA): TGTGCCAGCAGCCAAACACTCACCACCGGGGAGCTGTTTTTT. This codes for CASSQTLTTGELFF.

In its sample, this clonotype was seen many times. This sequence joins TRBV20-1 and TRBJ2-1; 9 bases are shared with TRBD2. CDR1 DFQATT and CDR2 SNEGSKA come from the germline V gene (reference sequence). The length of the CDR3 is 16 residues. V gave up 3 bases and J gave up 12 bases; unmatched junction bases: 18. The CDR3 DNA sequence: TGCAGTGCTAGTCCTGCCGAGCGGGGGGCCTTCTTATGGCAGTTCTTC. Translating gives CSASPAERGAFLWQFF.

Notes on this clonotype: This clone may be a read error of a much larger clone one base away. The J gene is TRBJ2-7, the V gene TRBV5-1; TRBD2 might be the D (5 bases). This CDR3 has 13 residues. Germline V lookup: CDR1 SGHRS, CDR2 YFSETQ. The CDR3: CASSTTTGKEQCF. DNA for the CDR3: TGCGCCAGCAGCACGACCACGGGGAAGGAGCAGTGCTTC.

DNA for the CDR3: TGCGCCAGCAGCCAATCAGCGGGGATGAGCTCCTACGAGCAGTACTTC. Translated, it gives CASSQSAGMSSYEQYF. This chain connects TRBV4-1 to TRBJ2-7; 7 nucleotides align to TRBD2. The CDR3 is 16 amino acids. In germline, CDR1 is MGHRA, CDR2 YSYEKL. J gave up 0 bases and V 2 bases, and 7 bases lay outside the gene matches.

The rearrangement joins TRBV5-1 to TRBJ2-1; 8 bases agree with TRBD2. Trimming took 0 bases from V and 2 from J; bases not matched to a gene: 1. CDR3 size: 15 residues. Germline CDR1 is SGHRS and CDR2 is YFSETQ. The DNA of the CDR3 is TGCGCCAGCAGCTTGGCCGGGAGGGCCTACAATGAGCAGTTCTTC. This codes for CASSLAGRAYNEQFF.

This clonotype was found many times. The rearrangement uses TRBV12-3 or TRBV12-4 and TRBJ2-1; a possible D gene is TRBD1 (6 bases). The CDR3 length is 17 residues. Trimming removed 3 bases at V and 5 bases at J, with 20 bases between. CDR3 sequence (DNA): TGTGCCAGCAGTTTCCCCCAGGGGACCCACAGAAACAATGAGCAGTTCTTC. Its translation is CASSFPQGTHRNNEQFF.

The table lists this clonotype with many counts. The chain couples TRBV27 to TRBJ2-1; D call uncertain. V was clipped by 6 bases and J by 5 bases, with 11 bases between them. This CDR3 is built from 13 residues. Per the germline V gene, CDR1 is MNHEY and CDR2 is SMNVEV (reference sequence). CDR3 sequence reads: CASRKGLNNEQFF. As DNA, the CDR3 is TGTGCCAGCAGGAAGGGTCTTAACAATGAGCAGTTCTTC.

This clonotype was observed many times. This chain uses TRBV7-6 with TRBJ2-5; 9 positions match TRBD2. The germline gives CDR1 SGHVS, CDR2 FNYEAQ. J gave up 5 bases and V 3 bases, and 10 bases lay outside the gene matches. This CDR3 contains 16 residues. CDR3 in amino acids: CASSFDLAGEGETQYF. In DNA form, the CDR3 reads TGTGCCAGCAGCTTCGACTTAGCGGGAGAGGGGGAGACCCAGTACTTC.

This clonotype was counted at least ten times. The chain recombines TRBV7-2 with TRBJ2-3; D unclear. This CDR3 spans 13 amino acids. V was shortened by 2 bases and J by 13 bases, with 16 bases between the two germline ends. CDR1 and CDR2 from the germline V gene are SGHTA and FQGNSA. DNA for the CDR3: TGTGCCAGCAGCTTAATAACTGGCGATATGAAGTATTTT. Encoded protein: CASSLITGDMKYF.

In its sample, this clonotype was seen many times. The chain couples TRBV12-3 or TRBV12-4 to TRBJ1-1; 8 bases align to TRBD1. With V trimmed by 2 bases and J by 3 bases, 2 bases remained unmatched. This CDR3 is 14 amino acids long. The CDR3 nucleotides are TGTGCCAGCAGTTTAATGGACAGGGACACTGAAGCTTTCTTT. Protein: CASSLMDRDTEAFF.

This clonotype was counted at least ten times. This chain uses TRBV24-1 with TRBJ2-7; 7 positions match TRBD1. Germline-derived CDR1 and CDR2 are KGHDR and SFDVKD. This CDR3 spans 15 amino acids. Unmatched junction bases numbered 6, after V lost 4 bases and J lost 1 base. The CDR3 nucleotides read TGTGCCACCAGTGAAAACTCGGGACAGTCCTACGAGCAGTACTTC. It codes for CATSENSGQSYEQYF.

This clonotype was picked up many times. At one end the junction does not follow the germline gene, possibly because of a read error. For the CDR3, the DNA is TGCAGCGTGGGGGGGTTAATGAACACTGAAGCTTTTTTT. Protein product: CSVGGLMNTEAFF. The chain carries TRBV29-1 and TRBJ1-1; perhaps TRBD1 as D (5 bases). The CDR3 has 13 residues. Germline values: CDR1 SQVTM, CDR2 ANQGSEA.